Below, 23 T cell receptor beta chains from the same sample are listed, as sequenced in a study of cytomegalovirus exposure and HLA in healthy donors. PCR was performed using 60 Vbeta and 13 Jbeta primers. Sequencing was performed with immunoSEQ multiplex PCR; in TCRdb, only in-frame clones are kept and a portion is missing. The repertoire holds 150,000 or so clones, with 80% as singletons. Sequenced material: PBMCs. The receptor source for this set is a man aged 25-45 years in good health and CMV-seropositive.

This clone was found once. This sequence joins TRBV9 and TRBJ2-5; D not resolved. Germline-derived CDR1 and CDR2 are SGDLS and YYNGEE. The ends were cut back, 0 bases at V and 0 bases at J, with 6 bases in the middle. There are 14 residues in the CDR3. The CDR3 reads CASSVDGYQETQYF. Written as DNA, the CDR3 is TGTGCCAGCAGCGTAGACGGGTACCAAGAGACCCAGTACTTC. The variable domain in full, with the rest retrieved from reference TRBV9 and TRBJ2-5, is DSGVTQTPKHLITATGQRVTLRCSPRSGDLSVYWYQQSLDQGLQFLIQYYNGEERAKGNILERFSAQQFPDLHSELNLSSLELGDSALYFCASSVDGYQETQYFGPGTRLLVL.

With respect to this clone: Germline is not matched at one junction end, which may reflect a read error. The V call is TRBV2, the J call TRBJ1-2; a possible D gene is TRBD1 (5 bases). The germline V gene has CDR1 SNHLY and CDR2 FYNNEI. This CDR3 is built from 16 residues. The CDR3 loop reads CASSEGAAGTNYGYPF. The CDR3 region has the DNA TGTGCCAGCAGTGAGGGCGCGGCGGGGACTAACTATGGCTACCCCTTC.

The V and J genes are TRBV7-9 and TRBJ2-3; D unclear. The germline V gene encodes CDR1 SEHNR and CDR2 FQNEAQ (reference sequence). This CDR3 is built from 12 residues. V was shortened by 1 base and J by 6 bases, with 5 bases between the two germline ends. CDR3 loop: CASSLDLDTQYF. CDR3 nucleotide sequence: TGTGCCAGCAGCTTAGATCTGGATACGCAGTATTTT.

The J gene is TRBJ2-2, the V gene TRBV7-3; tentative D call: TRBD2 (5 bases). V lost 4 bases, J lost 5 bases, and 8 bases lay in between. This CDR3 is built from 13 residues. The germline CDR1 and CDR2 sequences are SGHTA and FQGTGA. CDR3 residues: CASSSEATGELFF. Written as DNA, the CDR3 is TGTGCCAGCAGCTCGGAGGCAACCGGGGAGCTGTTTTTT.

Only one count was recorded for this clone. The chain recombines TRBV6-1 with TRBJ2-3; 13 nucleotides agree with TRBD2. V lost 5 bases to trimming and J lost 5 bases; unmatched junction nucleotides: 4. CDR3 length: 15 residues. Germline-derived CDR1 and CDR2 are MNHNS and SASEGT. The CDR3: CASSRLAGGVDTQYF. Here the CDR3 DNA reads TGTGCCAGCAGTAGACTAGCGGGAGGAGTAGATACGCAGTATTTT.

This chain links TRBV4-2 with TRBJ2-7; TRBD1 might be the D (5 bases). The CDR3 length is 14 residues. V was clipped by 1 base and J by 5 bases, with 12 bases between them. CDR1 is LGHNA, CDR2 YNFKEQ, per germline. Here the CDR3 reads CASSQGRRRDEQYF. The CDR3 DNA is TGTGCCAGCAGCCAAGGGCGGCGCAGGGACGAGCAGTACTTC.

The chain combines TRBV4-2 with TRBJ2-1, with 8 bases that match TRBD2. The V and J ends lost 1 base and 12 bases, in that order; junction bases with no gene match: 17. Looked up from germline, CDR1 is LGHNA and CDR2 is YNFKEQ. The CDR3 length is 17 residues. CDR3 nucleotides: TGTGCCAGCAGCCAAGGTAAAGGGCTAGCGGGTGACTTATGGCAGTTCTTC. This sequence encodes CASSQGKGLAGDLWQFF.

J is TRBJ2-7 and V is TRBV5-1, with D perhaps matching TRBD1 (5 bases). Germline values: CDR1 SGHRS, CDR2 YFSETQ. Trimming removed 4 bases at V and 5 bases at J, with 19 bases between. The CDR3 runs to 15 residues. The DNA for the CDR3 is TGCGCCAGCAGCCCCCTCAGGCAGGGTCTCCACGAGCAGTACTTC. This translates into CASSPLRQGLHEQYF.

This clone showed up just a few times. This chain links TRBV7-9 with TRBJ2-7; D possibly corresponds to TRBD2 (6 bases). The CDR3 covers 14 residues. V was trimmed by 5 bases and J by 3 bases, leaving 14 bases between them. CDR1 and CDR2 (germline): SEHNR, FQNEAQ (reference sequence). As DNA, the CDR3 is TGTGCCAGCAGCAGCTCCTCGGGGGACTACGAGCAGTACTTC. Amino acids: CASSSSSGDYEQYF.

The CDR3 coding sequence is TGTGCCAGTAGACCGGGACAGGGATACTCCTACAATGAGCAGTTCTTC. Amino acids: CASRPGQGYSYNEQFF. This sequence joins TRBV19 and TRBJ2-1, with 9 bases fitting TRBD1. The germline V gene has CDR1 LNHDA and CDR2 SQIVND (reference sequence). The CDR3 loop spans 16 amino acids. After removal of 6 bases from V and 0 bases from J, the junction contained 6 bases not matched to a gene.

V is TRBV28 and J is TRBJ1-2; D may be TRBD1 (5 bases). The CDR3 is 13 residues long. Germline assignment: CDR1 MDHEN and CDR2 SYDVKM. Trimming cost V 3 bases and J 12 bases, with 17 bases left between them. CDR3 coding DNA: TGTGCCAGCAGTTTGGAGTCCAGGGCGTCAAACACCTTC. As protein: CASSLESRASNTF.

This rearrangement joins TRBV18 to TRBJ1-1; TRBD1 might be the D (6 bases). CDR3 length: 14 residues. Germline V gene data show CDR1 as KGHSH and CDR2 as LQKENI. V lost 3 bases and J lost 5, with 13 bases in between. The CDR3 is CASSPRTDGTEAFF. CDR3 DNA: TGTGCCAGCTCACCGAGGACAGACGGGACTGAAGCTTTCTTT.

The gene calls are TRBV6-1 and TRBJ2-5, with 8 bases that match TRBD1. Trimming took 5 bases from V and 11 from J; bases not matched to a gene: 10. This CDR3 comprises 13 residues. Germline CDR1 reads MNHNS; CDR2 reads SASEGT. The CDR3 DNA reads TGTGCCAGCAGTTGGGGACAGGTAGGGGAGCAGTACTTC. The encoded protein is CASSWGQVGEQYF.

J is TRBJ2-1 and V is TRBV12-5; 8 bases map to TRBD2. CDR3 length equals 18 residues. From germline, CDR1 is LGHNT and CDR2 FRNRAP. With V trimmed by 4 bases and J by 8 bases, 19 bases remained unmatched. Here the CDR3 DNA reads TGTGCTAGTGGTTCGTCCTCTAACTCCGCGGGAGGAGTCTATGAGCAGTTCTTC. Encoded protein: CASGSSSNSAGGVYEQFF.

A remark on this clone: One junction end does not reproduce the germline sequence, and a read error may be involved. The same CDR3 also results from other DNA sequences found in this sample. V usage is TRBV29-1 and J usage is TRBJ1-1; unclear D gene. Germline CDR1 is SQVTM and CDR2 is ANQGSEA. The CDR3 spans 12 residues. CDR3 in DNA: TGCAGCGTGGAAGGGCGGGGCACTGAAGCTTTCTTT. Amino acid sequence: CSVEGRGTEAFF.

This chain connects TRBV7-2 to TRBJ2-2, with D maybe TRBD2 (5 bases). Per germline, CDR1 SGHTA and CDR2 FQGNSA. The CDR3 runs to 15 residues. Trimming removed 3 bases at V and 3 bases at J, with 11 bases between. The CDR3 loop is CASSFSGVYTGELFF. The CDR3 coding sequence is TGTGCCAGCAGCTTCTCCGGGGTATACACCGGGGAGCTGTTTTTT.

V gene TRBV7-3 combines with J gene TRBJ2-7, with 13 bases aligning to TRBD2. CDR1 SGHTA and CDR2 FQGTGA come from the germline V gene. With V trimmed by 4 bases and J by 2 bases, 5 bases remained unmatched. This CDR3 is 16 amino acids long. CDR3 in DNA: TGTGCCAGCAGCTCGGGACTAGCGGGACCTGCCTACGAGCAGTACTTC. Translation: CASSSGLAGPAYEQYF.

The chain uses TRBV27 and TRBJ2-7, with D maybe TRBD1 (6 bases). Germline values: CDR1 MNHEY, CDR2 SMNVEV (reference sequence). The CDR3 spans 14 residues. Trimming removed 6 bases at V and 2 bases at J, with 14 bases between. CDR3 sequence (DNA): TGTGCCAGCAGACCCCGGACAGCAACCTACGAGCAGTACTTC. Encoded protein: CASRPRTATYEQYF.

The chain links TRBV7-6 to TRBJ2-5, with 7 bases lining up with TRBD1. V lost 4 bases and J lost 11; bases outside the gene matches: 4. This CDR3 region has 11 residues. Germline V lookup: CDR1 SGHVS, CDR2 FNYEAQ. CDR3 in DNA: TGTGCCAGCAGCTCGGACAGGTTTCAGTACTTC. Translating it yields CASSSDRFQYF.

The chain links TRBV18 to TRBJ2-7; 7 positions match TRBD1. This CDR3 is built from 16 residues. V shed 6 bases and J 4 bases; nucleotides not matched to a gene: 15. CDR1 KGHSH and CDR2 LQKENI come from the germline V gene. DNA of the CDR3: TGTGCCAGCTCCCTCTGGACAGGAGGCAGAGTTTACGAGCAGTACTTC. Amino acid sequence: CASSLWTGGRVYEQYF.

This clone was recorded a few times. The gene calls are TRBV28 and TRBJ2-1; TRBD2 agrees at 15 bases. The CDR3 runs 16 residues. V gave up 6 bases and J gave up 5 bases; unmatched junction bases: 5. CDR1 MDHEN and CDR2 SYDVKM come from the germline V gene. CDR3 sequence reads: CASRGLAGGSNNEQFF. The CDR3 DNA reads as TGTGCCAGCAGAGGACTAGCGGGAGGGTCCAACAATGAGCAGTTCTTC.

V gene TRBV15 combines with J gene TRBJ2-3, with D possibly matching TRBD1 (6 bases). This CDR3 is built from 16 residues. With 1 base removed from V and 1 base from J, the gap between germline ends came to 12 bases. Germline CDR1 reads LNHNV; CDR2 reads YYDKDF (reference sequence). Here the CDR3 reads CATSRASGHRTDTQYF. The CDR3 DNA is TGTGCCACCAGCAGAGCTTCGGGACACCGCACAGATACGCAGTATTTT.

A single count supports this clone. The chain is built from TRBV5-6 and TRBJ2-7; 10 bases map to TRBD2. V lost 1 base, J lost 6 bases, and 7 bases stayed unmatched. CDR1 and CDR2 (germline): SGHDT, YYEEEE. The CDR3 sequence is 15 residues long. The CDR3 sequence is CASSLILAGDGEQYF. Here the CDR3 DNA reads TGTGCCAGCAGCTTGATCCTAGCGGGAGATGGCGAGCAGTACTTC.